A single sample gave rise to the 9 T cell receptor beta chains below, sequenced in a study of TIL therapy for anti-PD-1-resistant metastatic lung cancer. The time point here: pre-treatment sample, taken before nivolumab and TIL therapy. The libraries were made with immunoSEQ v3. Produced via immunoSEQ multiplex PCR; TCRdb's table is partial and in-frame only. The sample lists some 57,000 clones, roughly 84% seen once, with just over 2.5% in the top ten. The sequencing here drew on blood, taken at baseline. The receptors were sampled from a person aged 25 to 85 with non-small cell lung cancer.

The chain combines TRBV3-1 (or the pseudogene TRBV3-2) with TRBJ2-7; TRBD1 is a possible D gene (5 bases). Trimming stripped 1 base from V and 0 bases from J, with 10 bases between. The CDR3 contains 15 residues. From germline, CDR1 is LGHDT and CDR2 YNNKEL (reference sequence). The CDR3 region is CASSQVADNSYEQYF. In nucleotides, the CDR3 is TGTGCCAGCAGCCAAGTCGCGGACAACTCCTACGAGCAGTACTTC.

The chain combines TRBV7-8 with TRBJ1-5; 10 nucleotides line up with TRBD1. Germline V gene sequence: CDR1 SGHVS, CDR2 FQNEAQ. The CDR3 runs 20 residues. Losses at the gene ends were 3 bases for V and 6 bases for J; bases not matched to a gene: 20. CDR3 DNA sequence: TGTGCCAGCAGCTTGGAAATGATCGCATCGGGACAGGGGACGGTTCAGCCCCAGCATTTT. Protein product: CASSLEMIASGQGTVQPQHF. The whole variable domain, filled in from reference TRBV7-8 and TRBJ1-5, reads GAGVSQSPRYKVAKRGQDVALRCDPISGHVSLFWYQQALGQGPEFLTYFQNEAQLDKSGLPSDRFFAERPEGSVSTLKIQRTQQEDSAVYLCASSLEMIASGQGTVQPQHFGDGTRLSIL.

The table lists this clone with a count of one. CDR3 in amino acids: CASRSRLKNTEAFF. The CDR3, as DNA: TGTGCCAGCAGGTCGAGGCTTAAGAACACTGAAGCTTTCTTT. V gene TRBV28 combines with J gene TRBJ1-1; unclear D gene. The CDR3 spans 14 residues. V lost 6 bases and J 1 base, leaving 12 bases between the germline ends. Germline V gene data show CDR1 as MDHEN and CDR2 as SYDVKM.

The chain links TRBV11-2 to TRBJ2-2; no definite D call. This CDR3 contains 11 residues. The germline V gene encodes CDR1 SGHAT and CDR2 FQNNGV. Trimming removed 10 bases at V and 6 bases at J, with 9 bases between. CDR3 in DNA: TGTGCCATCAGAACGGCCGGGGAGCTGTTTTTT. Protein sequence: CAIRTAGELFF.

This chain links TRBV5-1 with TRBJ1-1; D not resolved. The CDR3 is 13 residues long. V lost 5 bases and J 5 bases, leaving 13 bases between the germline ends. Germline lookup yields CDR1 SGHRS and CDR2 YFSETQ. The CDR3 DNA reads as TGCGCCAGCAGGGTCCAGATGGGGACTGAAGCTTTCTTT. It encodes CASRVQMGTEAFF.

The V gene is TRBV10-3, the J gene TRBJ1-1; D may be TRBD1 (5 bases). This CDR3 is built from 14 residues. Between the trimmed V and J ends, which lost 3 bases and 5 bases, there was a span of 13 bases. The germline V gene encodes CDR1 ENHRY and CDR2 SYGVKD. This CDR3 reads CAISEWGGGTEAFF. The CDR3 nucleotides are TGTGCCATCAGTGAATGGGGGGGTGGGACTGAAGCTTTCTTT.

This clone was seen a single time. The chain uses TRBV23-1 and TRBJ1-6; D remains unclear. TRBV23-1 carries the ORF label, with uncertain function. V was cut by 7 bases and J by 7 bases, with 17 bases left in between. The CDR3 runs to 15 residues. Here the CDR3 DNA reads TGCGCCAGCAACGATACCATCCCCTTAAATTCACCCCTCCACTTT. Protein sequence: CASNDTIPLNSPLHF.

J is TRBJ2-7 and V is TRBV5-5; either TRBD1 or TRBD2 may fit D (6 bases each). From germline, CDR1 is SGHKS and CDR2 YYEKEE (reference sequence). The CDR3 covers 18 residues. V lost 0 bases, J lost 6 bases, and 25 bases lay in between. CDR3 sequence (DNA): TGTGCCAGCAGCTTGGCCCAAAACAACAGGGAACGGGGGCTCGAGCAGTACTTC. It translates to CASSLAQNNRERGLEQYF.

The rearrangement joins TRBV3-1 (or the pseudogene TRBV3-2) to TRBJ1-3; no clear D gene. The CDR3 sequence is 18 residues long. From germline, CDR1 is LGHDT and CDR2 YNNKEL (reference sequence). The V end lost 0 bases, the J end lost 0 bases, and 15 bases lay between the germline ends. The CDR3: CASSQDGVSLSSGNTIYF. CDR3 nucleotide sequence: TGTGCCAGCAGCCAAGATGGCGTTTCCTTAAGCTCTGGAAACACCATATATTTT.